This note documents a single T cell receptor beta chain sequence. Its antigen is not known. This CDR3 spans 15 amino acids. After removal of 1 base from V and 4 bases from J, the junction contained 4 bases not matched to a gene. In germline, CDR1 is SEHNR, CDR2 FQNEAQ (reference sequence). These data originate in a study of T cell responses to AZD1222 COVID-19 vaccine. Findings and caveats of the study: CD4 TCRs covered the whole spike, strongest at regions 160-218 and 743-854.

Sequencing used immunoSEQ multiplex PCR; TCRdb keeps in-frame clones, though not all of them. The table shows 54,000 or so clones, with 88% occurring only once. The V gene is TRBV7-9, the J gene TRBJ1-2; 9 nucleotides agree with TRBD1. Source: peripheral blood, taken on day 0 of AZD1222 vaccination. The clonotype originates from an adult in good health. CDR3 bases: TGTGCCAGCAGCTTAGACAGGGGGCGAAGCTATGGCTACACCTTC. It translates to CASSLDRGRSYGYTF. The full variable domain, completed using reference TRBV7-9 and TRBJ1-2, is DTGVSQNPRHKITKRGQNVTFRCDPISEHNRLYWYRQTLGQGPEFLTYFQNEAQLEKSRLLSDRFSAERPKGSFSTLEIQRTEQGDSAMYLCASSLDRGRSYGYTFGSGTRLTVV.